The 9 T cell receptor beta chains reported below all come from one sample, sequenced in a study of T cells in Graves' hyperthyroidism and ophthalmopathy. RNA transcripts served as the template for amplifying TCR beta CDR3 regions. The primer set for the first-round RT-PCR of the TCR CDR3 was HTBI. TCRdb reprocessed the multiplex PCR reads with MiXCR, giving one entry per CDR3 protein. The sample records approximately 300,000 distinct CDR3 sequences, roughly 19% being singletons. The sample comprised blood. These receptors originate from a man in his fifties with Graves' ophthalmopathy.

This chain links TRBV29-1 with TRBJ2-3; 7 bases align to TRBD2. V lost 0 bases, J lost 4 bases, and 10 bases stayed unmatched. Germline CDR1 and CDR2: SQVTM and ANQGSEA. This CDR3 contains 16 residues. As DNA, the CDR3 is TGCAGCGTTGAAGATTGGGAGGGAGTGGCGGCAGATACGCAGTATTTT. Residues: CSVEDWEGVAADTQYF.

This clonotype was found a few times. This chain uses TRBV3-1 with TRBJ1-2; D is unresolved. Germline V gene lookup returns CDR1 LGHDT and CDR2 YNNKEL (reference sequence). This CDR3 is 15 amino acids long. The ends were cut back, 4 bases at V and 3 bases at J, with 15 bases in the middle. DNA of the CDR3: TGTGCCAGCAGCCCCCCCGGCAGCCGATACTATGGCTACACCTTC. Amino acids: CASSPPGSRYYGYTF.

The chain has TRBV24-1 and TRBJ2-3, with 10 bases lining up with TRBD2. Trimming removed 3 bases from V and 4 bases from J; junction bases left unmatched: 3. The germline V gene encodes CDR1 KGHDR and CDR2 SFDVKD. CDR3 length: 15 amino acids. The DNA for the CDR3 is TGTGCCACCAGTGATGAGACTAGCGGGTCAGATACGCAGTATTTT. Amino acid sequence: CATSDETSGSDTQYF.

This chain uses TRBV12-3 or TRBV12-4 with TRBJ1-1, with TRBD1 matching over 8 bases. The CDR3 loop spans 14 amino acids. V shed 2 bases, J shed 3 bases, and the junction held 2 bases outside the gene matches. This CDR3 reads CASSLLTGDTEAFF. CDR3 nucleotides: TGTGCCAGCAGTTTACTGACAGGGGACACTGAAGCTTTCTTT.

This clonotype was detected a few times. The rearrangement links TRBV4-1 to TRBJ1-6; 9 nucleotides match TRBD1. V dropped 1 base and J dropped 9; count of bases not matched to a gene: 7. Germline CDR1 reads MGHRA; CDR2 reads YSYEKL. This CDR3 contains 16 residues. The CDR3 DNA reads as TGCGCCAGCAGCCAAGTCCTGGACAGGGGAGGTTCACCCCTCCACTTT. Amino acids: CASSQVLDRGGSPLHF.

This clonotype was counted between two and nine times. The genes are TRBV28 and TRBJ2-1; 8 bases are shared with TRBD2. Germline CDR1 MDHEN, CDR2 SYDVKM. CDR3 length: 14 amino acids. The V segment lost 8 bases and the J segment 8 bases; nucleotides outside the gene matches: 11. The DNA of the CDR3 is TGTGCCAGCCGACTCGGACTAGCTGTCTATGAGCAGTTCTTC. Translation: CASRLGLAVYEQFF.

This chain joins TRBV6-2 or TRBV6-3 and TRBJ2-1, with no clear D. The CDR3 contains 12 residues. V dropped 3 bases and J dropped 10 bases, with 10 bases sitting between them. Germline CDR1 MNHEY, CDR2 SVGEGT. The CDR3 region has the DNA TGTGCCAGCAGTTATCGCGGAGACGAGCAGTTCTTC. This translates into CASSYRGDEQFF.

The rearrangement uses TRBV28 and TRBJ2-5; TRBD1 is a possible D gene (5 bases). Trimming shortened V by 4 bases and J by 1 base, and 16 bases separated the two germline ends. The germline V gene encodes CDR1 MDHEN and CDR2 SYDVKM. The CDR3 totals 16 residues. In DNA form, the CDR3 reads TGTGCCAGCAGTTCTATCCTTAACAGGAGCCAAGAGACCCAGTACTTC. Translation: CASSSILNRSQETQYF.

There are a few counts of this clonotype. CDR3 residues: CASSVDSVWVDTQYF. The DNA for the CDR3 is TGTGCCAGCAGCGTAGACAGCGTCTGGGTAGATACGCAGTATTTT. V usage is TRBV9 and J usage is TRBJ2-3; D remains unclear. CDR3 size: 15 residues. The germline V gene encodes CDR1 SGDLS and CDR2 YYNGEE. Between the trimmed V and J ends, which lost 0 bases and 5 bases, there was a span of 13 bases.